Listed here are 21 T cell receptor beta chains from one sample, sequenced in a study of molecular identifiers for immune sequencing clone quantification. TCRdb called the PCR reads again in MiXCR, with one record for every CDR3 protein. Of approximately 680,000 distinct CDR3 sequences in the sample, around 25% were seen once. Sequencing was done on a sample of naive CD8+ T cells from blood, with Jurkat cell RNA spiked in. Subset of the sample: FACS-sorted CD8+CD4-CCR7+CD45RA+ naive T cells. These receptors were collected from a human donor in good health. Some libraries in this study had Jurkat cell RNA spiked in.

In its sample, this clonotype was seen a few times. The rearrangement links TRBV4-3 to TRBJ2-3; D not resolved. The V gene lost 0 bases and the J gene lost 0 bases, with 10 bases spanning the gap. Germline V gene lookup returns CDR1 LGHNA and CDR2 YSLEER. The CDR3 extends over 16 amino acids. CDR3: CASSQDFRTSTDTQYF. CDR3 nucleotide sequence: TGCGCCAGCAGCCAAGATTTCAGAACTAGCACAGATACGCAGTATTTT.

This chain links TRBV29-1 with TRBJ2-7, with 11 nucleotides matching TRBD1. Germline loops: CDR1 SQVTM, CDR2 ANQGSEA. The CDR3 length is 14 residues. The J segment lost 4 bases and the V segment lost 6 bases, leaving 8 bases of the junction unmatched. The CDR3 region has the DNA TGCAGCGTCGAGGAGGACAGGGGGCTGTACGAGCAGTACTTC. This sequence encodes CSVEEDRGLYEQYF.

This clonotype came up once. This may arise from a read error, as a much more abundant clone is one base away. The CDR3: CASSYYGGGGGEQYF. The CDR3 DNA is TGTGCCAGCAGTTACTACGGGGGGGGAGGGGGGGAGCAGTACTTC. V is TRBV6-6 and J is TRBJ2-7, with 8 bases matching TRBD2. The CDR3 is 15 amino acids. The germline gives CDR1 MNHNY, CDR2 SVGAGI (reference sequence). Trimming cost V 1 base and J 7 bases; bases outside gene matches: 9.

This clonotype was counted many times. V is TRBV12-3 or TRBV12-4 and J is TRBJ2-3, with 10 bases aligning to TRBD2. V shed 7 bases, J shed 2 bases, and the junction held 12 bases outside the gene matches. The CDR3 has 17 amino acids. The CDR3 region is CASNDGSSGRPTDTQYF. The CDR3 DNA reads TGTGCCAGCAATGATGGTTCTAGCGGGAGACCCACAGATACGCAGTATTTT.

As for this clonotype: An end of the junction does not agree with germline; a read error may underlie this. The chain joins TRBV7-9 to TRBJ2-3, with a tentative D call TRBD2 (6 bases). The CDR3 consists of 15 residues. Per the germline V gene, CDR1 is SEHNR and CDR2 is FQNEAQ (reference sequence). The CDR3 region has the DNA TGTGTCAGCAGCTTACAAGGAGGGAGCACAGATACGCAGTATTTT. It specifies CVSSLQGGSTDTQYF. Combining the CDR3 with reference TRBV7-9 and TRBJ2-3 gives the whole variable domain DTGVSQNPRHKITKRGQNVTFRCDPISEHNRLYWYRQTLGQGPEFLTYFQNEAQLEKSRLLSDRFSAERPKGSFSTLEIQRTEQGDSAMYLCVSSLQGGSTDTQYFGPGTRLTVL.

In its sample, this clonotype was seen a few times. V is TRBV7-6 and J is TRBJ2-3; D unclear. The germline V gene encodes CDR1 SGHVS and CDR2 FNYEAQ. V lost 1 base and J 8 bases, leaving 19 bases between the germline ends. The CDR3 length is 16 residues. As DNA, the CDR3 is TGTGCCAGCAGCTTAGATAGGTCTCTCGGGCGCGGTACGCAGTATTTT. It yields the protein CASSLDRSLGRGTQYF.

The V call is TRBV12-3 or TRBV12-4, the J call TRBJ1-2; TRBD1 agrees at 11 bases. The length of the CDR3 is 16 residues. V lost 5 bases and J lost 2; bases outside the gene matches: 7. Written as DNA, the CDR3 is TGTGCCAGCAGTGATTACCGGGACAGGGGGAACTATGGCTACACCTTC. This encodes CASSDYRDRGNYGYTF.

The chain has TRBV11-3 and TRBJ2-3; D may match TRBD1 or TRBD2 (7 bases each). From germline, CDR1 is SGHNT and CDR2 YENEEA. The CDR3 covers 16 residues. The V end lost 5 bases, the J end lost 4 bases, and 19 bases lay between the germline ends. The CDR3 region has the DNA TGTGCCAGCAGCCCACGGCCAGGGGGGGATGCAGATACGCAGTATTTT. Amino acid sequence: CASSPRPGGDADTQYF.

In regard to this clonotype: A single base separates this from a much larger clone, so it may be a read error. The V gene is TRBV20-1, the J gene TRBJ1-1, with D possibly being TRBD1 (6 bases). The CDR3 loop spans 12 amino acids. In germline, CDR1 is DFQATT, CDR2 SNEGSKA (reference sequence). CDR3 sequence: CSARGSGAEALF. The CDR3 nucleotides are TGCAGTGCTAGAGGGTCGGGGGCTGAAGCTCTCTTT.

This clonotype was detected only a few times. The CDR3, as DNA: TGTGCCAGCAGCGAGGTCCCCGGGGAGCTGTTTTTT. Translating it yields CASSEVPGELFF. The chain combines TRBV13 with TRBJ2-2; D remains unclear. Trimming took 5 bases from V and 6 from J, leaving 7 bases between them. CDR3 length equals 12 residues. The V gene's germline CDR1 is PRHDT and CDR2 FYEKMQ (reference sequence).

This clonotype was seen once. This sequence may be a read error, since a much larger clone differs from it by one base. The chain links TRBV5-3 to TRBJ1-5; the D gene is possibly TRBD1 (6 bases). TRBV5-3 falls under the ORF class, with uncertain function. There are 14 residues in the CDR3. The V end was cut by 9 bases, the J end by 5 bases, with 18 bases between. The CDR3 DNA sequence: TGTGCCAACAGTTTTTTCAGGGGAGATCAGCCCCAGCATTTT. Protein sequence: CANSFFRGDQPQHF.

The sample holds many counts of this clonotype. The CDR3 loop is CAIRPGALPEAFF. CDR3 nucleotides: TGTGCCATCCGGCCAGGGGCGCTGCCAGAAGCTTTCTTT. The V gene is TRBV10-3, the J gene TRBJ1-1, with a weak D call TRBD1 (6 bases). Trimming stripped 8 bases from V and 8 bases from J, with 18 bases between. The CDR3 contains 13 residues. Germline V gene data show CDR1 as ENHRY and CDR2 as SYGVKD.

This clonotype was counted many times. The V and J genes are TRBV27 and TRBJ2-1, with 7 bases identical to TRBD2. V gave up 5 bases and J gave up 3 bases; unmatched junction bases: 10. The CDR3 covers 16 residues. From germline, CDR1 is MNHEY and CDR2 SMNVEV (reference sequence). This CDR3 reads CASSLSSGSNYNEQFF. CDR3 bases: TGTGCCAGCAGTCTCTCTAGCGGAAGTAACTACAATGAGCAGTTCTTC.

About this clonotype itself: A much larger clone sits a single nucleotide away, making a read error possible. The chain combines TRBV20-1 with TRBJ2-7; possibly TRBD2 for D (7 bases). The CDR3 contains 14 residues. Trimming stripped 6 bases from V and 0 bases from J, with 15 bases between. Germline V gene data show CDR1 as DFQATT and CDR2 as SNEGSKA (reference sequence). CDR3 nucleotides: TGCAGTGCCGCTGGGGGGGCGAACTCCTACGAGCAGTACTTC. Amino acids: CSAAGGANSYEQYF.

This clonotype showed up just a few times. CDR3 sequence (DNA): TGTGCCAGCAGCCCCTCGGGACAGGGGGCTAATGAAAAACTGTTTTTT. This sequence encodes CASSPSGQGANEKLFF. The genes are TRBV9 and TRBJ1-4, with 11 bases that match TRBD1. Germline V gives CDR1 SGDLS, CDR2 YYNGEE. Trimming cost V 4 bases and J 3 bases; bases outside gene matches: 5. This CDR3 has 16 residues.

The chain recombines TRBV9 with TRBJ2-7; D is undetermined. Trimming cost V 4 bases and J 7 bases, with 12 bases left between them. The CDR3 has 12 amino acids. CDR1 and CDR2 (germline): SGDLS, YYNGEE. CDR3 amino acids: CASSPGSLEQYF. The CDR3 DNA follows: TGTGCCAGCAGCCCCGGTTCACTAGAGCAGTACTTC.

The chain combines TRBV21-1 with TRBJ1-4; TRBD1 is the table's D call and was not checked against the DNA. TRBV21-1 is marked as a pseudogene. The CDR3 contains 16 residues. The CDR3 is CASSDRDSPTNEKLFF. CDR3 nucleotide sequence: TGTGCCAGCAGCGACCGGGACAGCCCTACTAATGAAAAACTGTTTTTT.

Notes on this clonotype: One junction end disagrees with the germline gene, perhaps due to a read error. The chain links TRBV20-1 to TRBJ2-7; possibly TRBD1 or TRBD2 for D (5 bases each). Germline CDR1 DFQATT, CDR2 SNEGSKA (reference sequence). CDR3 length: 13 residues. The CDR3 region is CSARGVYSYGQYF. DNA of the CDR3: TGCAGTGCTAGGGGGGTCTATTCGTACGGGCAGTACTTC.

The sample holds many counts of this clonotype. This chain connects TRBV20-1 to TRBJ2-3, with TRBD2 matching 13 bases. CDR1 and CDR2 (germline): DFQATT, SNEGSKA (reference sequence). This CDR3 comprises 15 residues. The trim removed 6 bases at V and 3 bases at J, leaving 6 bases unmatched. In nucleotides, the CDR3 is TGCAGTGCAAGACTAGCGGGGGGTAGTACAGATACGCAGTATTTT. This encodes CSARLAGGSTDTQYF.

This clonotype was detected only a few times. This sequence joins TRBV5-5 and TRBJ1-6; unclear D gene. This CDR3 has 14 residues. Trimming pared 1 base from V and 6 bases from J, leaving 8 bases between. Germline assignment: CDR1 SGHKS and CDR2 YYEKEE (reference sequence). CDR3 in amino acids: CASSLITVNSPLHF. CDR3 sequence (DNA): TGTGCCAGCAGCTTGATCACAGTTAATTCACCCCTCCACTTT.

This clonotype was recorded many times. The chain is built from TRBV3-1 and TRBJ2-3; 11 bases agree with TRBD2. The CDR3 is 17 amino acids. Germline CDR1 reads LGHDT; CDR2 reads YNNKEL (reference sequence). The V and J ends lost 0 bases and 2 bases, in that order; junction bases with no gene match: 4. The CDR3 DNA is TGTGCCAGCAGCCAAGAGACTAGCGGGATGGACACAGATACGCAGTATTTT. This codes for CASSQETSGMDTDTQYF.